This T cell receptor beta chain was profiled in a study of PD-L1 blockade in urothelial cancer. Background on the study: Administration of atezolizumab to patients began in the mid-2010s, at 1,200 mg intravenously every 3 weeks. At 3 weeks after treatment start (second dose) and again at 6 weeks, blood was analyzed. Blood yielded a median of 141,255 T cells per sample.

Each PCR reaction had synthetic TCR analog templates spiked into it. Produced via immunoSEQ multiplex PCR; TCRdb's table is partial and in-frame only. The repertoire holds approximately 50,000 clones, with approximately 80% as singletons. Time point indicated: pretreatment peripheral blood. CDR1 is MNHNS and CDR2 is SASEGT in the germline V gene. J gave up 2 bases and V 2 bases, and 6 bases lay outside the gene matches. This CDR3 is built from 15 residues. The sequence derives from a man aged 50 to 59 with urothelial cancer. The chain combines TRBV6-1 with TRBJ2-7; 7 bases line up with TRBD2. The sequences come from PBMCs, collected around atezolizumab (anti-PD-L1) treatment. In DNA form, the CDR3 reads TGTGCCAGCAGTGAACGGGGAGGGCTGGCCTACGAGCAGTACTTC. Translating it yields CASSERGGLAYEQYF.